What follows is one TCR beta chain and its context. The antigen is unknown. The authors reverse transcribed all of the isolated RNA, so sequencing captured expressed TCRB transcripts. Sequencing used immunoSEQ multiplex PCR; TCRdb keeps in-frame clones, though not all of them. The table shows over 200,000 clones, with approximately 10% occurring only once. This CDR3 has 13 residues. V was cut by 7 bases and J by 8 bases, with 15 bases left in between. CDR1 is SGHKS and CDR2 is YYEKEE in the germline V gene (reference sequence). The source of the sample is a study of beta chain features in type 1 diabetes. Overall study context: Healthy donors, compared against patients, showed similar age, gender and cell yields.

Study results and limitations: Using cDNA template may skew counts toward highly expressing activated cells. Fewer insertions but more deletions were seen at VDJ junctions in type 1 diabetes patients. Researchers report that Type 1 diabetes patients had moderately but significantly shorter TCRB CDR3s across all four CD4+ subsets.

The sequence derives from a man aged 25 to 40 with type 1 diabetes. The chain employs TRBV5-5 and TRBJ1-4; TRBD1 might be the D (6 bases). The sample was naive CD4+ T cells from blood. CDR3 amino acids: CASSGDSLEKLFF. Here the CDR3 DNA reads TGTGCCAGCTCAGGGGATTCATTGGAAAAACTGTTTTTT.